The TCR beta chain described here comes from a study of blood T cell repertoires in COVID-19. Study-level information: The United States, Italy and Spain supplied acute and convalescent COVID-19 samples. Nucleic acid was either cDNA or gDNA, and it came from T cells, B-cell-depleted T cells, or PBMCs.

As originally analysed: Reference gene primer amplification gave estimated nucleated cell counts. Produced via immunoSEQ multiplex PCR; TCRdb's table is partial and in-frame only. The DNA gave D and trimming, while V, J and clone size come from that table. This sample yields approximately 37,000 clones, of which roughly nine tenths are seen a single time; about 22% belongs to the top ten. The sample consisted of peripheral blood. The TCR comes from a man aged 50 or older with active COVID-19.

The CDR3 sequence is CASSLASRGIGNQPQHF. CDR3 coding DNA: TGTGCCAGCAGCTTGGCATCGAGGGGGATAGGCAATCAGCCCCAGCATTTT. The rearrangement joins TRBV5-8 to TRBJ1-5, with a possible D match to TRBD1 (6 bases). Deletions cut 0 bases from V and 2 bases from J, with 15 bases between. The CDR3 loop spans 17 amino acids. Germline lookup yields CDR1 SGHTS and CDR2 YDEGEE.